This passage covers 18 T cell receptor beta chains from one sample sequenced in a study of cytomegalovirus exposure and HLA in healthy donors. The PCR had 60 Vbeta and 13 Jbeta primers. Generated by immunoSEQ multiplex PCR, the TCRdb table keeps only in-frame clones and is missing some. The sample carries 150,000 to 200,000 clones, roughly three quarters recorded once. Specimen: PBMCs. Every receptor here comes from a woman between 40 and 55 years old in good health and CMV-seropositive.

The chain is built from TRBV14 and TRBJ2-7; D is uncertain. The V and J ends lost 2 bases and 7 bases respectively, with 12 bases between them. Germline V gene lookup returns CDR1 SGHDN and CDR2 FVKESK. The CDR3 totals 13 residues. CDR3 DNA sequence: TGTGCCAGCAGCCAAATTTGGGCCGCGGAGCAGTACTTC. Encoded protein: CASSQIWAAEQYF.

The rearrangement links TRBV28 to TRBJ1-5; no clear D. Germline values: CDR1 MDHEN, CDR2 SYDVKM. The V end lost 7 bases, the J end lost 0 bases, and 10 bases lay between the germline ends. The length of the CDR3 is 14 residues. The CDR3 bases are TGTGCCAGCAACCGAAGACTTAGCAATCAGCCCCAGCATTTT. Translated, it gives CASNRRLSNQPQHF.

The chain links TRBV7-2 to TRBJ1-1; possibly TRBD1 for D (5 bases). The CDR3 has 15 amino acids. Per germline, CDR1 SGHTA and CDR2 FQGNSA. Trimming took off 2 bases at V and 0 bases at J, with 10 bases between the two ends. The CDR3 is CASSLWGGLNTEAFF. The CDR3 coding sequence is TGTGCCAGCAGCTTATGGGGGGGACTGAACACTGAAGCTTTCTTT.

The chain uses TRBV5-1 and TRBJ1-1; 9 bases agree with TRBD1. CDR3 length equals 17 residues. Trimming at V came to 5 bases and at J to 1 base, leaving 12 bases not matched to a gene. Germline lookup yields CDR1 SGHRS and CDR2 YFSETQ. Here the CDR3 reads CASRMTGTGLGNTEAFF. The CDR3 DNA reads TGCGCCAGCAGAATGACCGGGACAGGGCTGGGGAACACTGAAGCTTTCTTT.

This chain connects TRBV7-8 to TRBJ2-7; the match to TRBD1 covers 7 bases. Germline V lookup: CDR1 SGHVS, CDR2 FQNEAQ. Trimming took 4 bases from V and 2 from J; bases not matched to a gene: 5. This CDR3 is 14 amino acids long. The CDR3 nucleotides read TGTGCCAGCAGCTACTATCAGGGGGCCTACGAGCAGTACTTC. Amino acid sequence: CASSYYQGAYEQYF. Complete variable domain (other parts from reference TRBV7-8 and TRBJ2-7): GAGVSQSPRYKVAKRGQDVALRCDPISGHVSLFWYQQALGQGPEFLTYFQNEAQLDKSGLPSDRFFAERPEGSVSTLKIQRTQQEDSAVYLCASSYYQGAYEQYFGPGTRLTVT.

J is TRBJ1-6 and V is TRBV27; D not certain. Looked up from germline, CDR1 is MNHEY and CDR2 is SMNVEV (reference sequence). This CDR3 spans 16 amino acids. Trimming pared 5 bases from V and 0 bases from J, leaving 11 bases between. CDR3 residues: CASSPGVYSYNSPLHF. DNA of the CDR3: TGTGCCAGCAGTCCCGGGGTCTACTCCTATAATTCACCCCTCCACTTT.

The chain is built from TRBV11-2 and TRBJ2-4, with TRBD2 matching over 15 bases. With 4 bases clipped from V and 0 bases from J, the junction kept 7 bases outside the gene matches. Per germline, CDR1 SGHAT and CDR2 FQNNGV. This CDR3 region has 19 residues. CDR3 nucleotide sequence: TGTGCCAGCAGCTCGGGGACTAGCGGGGGGACCCTAGCCAAAAACATTCAGTACTTC. Translated, it gives CASSSGTSGGTLAKNIQYF.

This clone was counted once. The germline gene is not matched at one end of the junction; a read error may be the cause. The chain combines TRBV7-2 with TRBJ2-7; 8 bases are a match to TRBD2. Germline CDR1 SGHTA, CDR2 FQGNSA. The CDR3 length is 14 residues. For the CDR3, the DNA is TGTGCCAACAGCTTGAATAGCGGGAAAAACGAGCAGTACTTC. Protein product: CANSLNSGKNEQYF. Using reference TRBV7-2 and TRBJ2-7 for the parts outside the CDR3, the full variable domain is GAGVSQSPSNKVTEKGKDVELRCDPISGHTALYWYRQSLGQGLEFLIYFQGNSAPDKSGLPSDRFSAERTGGSVSTLTIQRTQQEDSAVYLCANSLNSGKNEQYFGPGTRLTVT.

The V call is TRBV30, the J call TRBJ1-2; D perhaps matches TRBD1 (5 bases). This CDR3 spans 14 amino acids. CDR1 is GTSNPN, CDR2 SVGIG, per germline (reference sequence). Trimming took 6 bases from V and 4 from J, leaving 18 bases between them. This CDR3 is CACPRGGALYGYTF. The CDR3 coding sequence is TGTGCCTGCCCTAGGGGCGGAGCCCTCTATGGCTACACCTTC.

The chain carries TRBV7-9 and TRBJ2-1; D may be TRBD1 (6 bases). The CDR3 covers 15 residues. Germline CDR1 reads SEHNR; CDR2 reads FQNEAQ (reference sequence). With 4 bases removed from V and 4 bases from J, the gap between germline ends came to 14 bases. The CDR3 is CASSSPGHLYNEQFF. CDR3 nucleotide sequence: TGTGCCAGCAGCTCCCCGGGACACCTTTACAATGAGCAGTTCTTC.

The genes are TRBV27 and TRBJ1-5; TRBD1 is a possible D gene (6 bases). The ends were cut back, 6 bases at V and 1 base at J, with 13 bases in the middle. Germline V CDR1 and CDR2: MNHEY, SMNVEV (reference sequence). This CDR3 region has 15 residues. The CDR3 DNA sequence: TGTGCCAGCAGAGAACAGGGTTTGAGCAATCAGCCCCAGCATTTT. This gives the protein CASREQGLSNQPQHF.

The chain recombines TRBV5-4 with TRBJ2-3; D unclear. V was clipped by 4 bases and J by 2 bases, with 11 bases between them. The CDR3 loop spans 14 amino acids. The germline V gene encodes CDR1 SGHNT and CDR2 YYREEE (reference sequence). This chain's CDR3 is CASSTGPFTDTQYF. The CDR3 DNA reads TGTGCCAGCAGCACGGGTCCGTTCACAGATACGCAGTATTTT.

Regarding this clone: The identical CDR3 is also encoded by other nucleotide sequences in the sample. The chain joins TRBV9 to TRBJ1-2; no clear D. CDR1 and CDR2 (germline): SGDLS, YYNGEE. V was cut by 0 bases and J by 7 bases, with 13 bases left in between. The CDR3 runs to 14 residues. CDR3 nucleotides: TGTGCCAGCAGCGTAGCTCACAACTCGGGTGGCTACACCTTC. Its translation: CASSVAHNSGGYTF.

The chain couples TRBV7-3 to TRBJ2-2; D is unresolved. There are 13 residues in the CDR3. The germline gives CDR1 SGHTA, CDR2 FQGTGA. V was shortened by 2 bases and J by 6 bases, with 7 bases between the two germline ends. CDR3 in amino acids: CASSLRESGELFF. CDR3 nucleotide sequence: TGTGCCAGCAGCTTACGAGAGTCCGGGGAGCTGTTTTTT.

The chain links TRBV28 to TRBJ1-1; 7 bases map to TRBD1. V gave up 5 bases and J gave up 1 base; unmatched junction bases: 7. This CDR3 spans 15 amino acids. Per the germline V gene, CDR1 is MDHEN and CDR2 is SYDVKM. In DNA, the CDR3 is TGTGCCAGCAGTCCCCAACAGGGGCCGAACACTGAAGCTTTCTTT. Its protein is CASSPQQGPNTEAFF.

This chain links TRBV2 with TRBJ2-1; TRBD1 agrees at 10 bases. V shed 6 bases, J shed 6 bases, and the junction held 5 bases outside the gene matches. Germline CDR1 reads SNHLY; CDR2 reads FYNNEI. This CDR3 contains 14 residues. The CDR3 reads CASRGDRGGNEQFF. In DNA, the CDR3 is TGTGCCAGCAGAGGGGACAGGGGTGGCAATGAGCAGTTCTTC.

This chain joins TRBV7-7 and TRBJ2-5; D is perhaps TRBD1 (5 bases). V lost 5 bases, J lost 5 bases, and 18 bases lay in between. The CDR3 extends over 15 amino acids. CDR1 and CDR2 from the germline V gene are SSHAT and FNYEAQ (reference sequence). CDR3 DNA: TGTGCCAGCAGCCCCAGGGCCGATCCCGGGGAGACCCAGTACTTC. Amino acids: CASSPRADPGETQYF.

This rearrangement joins TRBV7-3 to TRBJ1-1; the D gene is possibly TRBD1 (6 bases). The CDR3 is 13 residues long. Germline CDR1 and CDR2: SGHTA and FQGTGA. Trimming left V 2 bases short and J 6 bases short, with 10 bases between. The DNA for the CDR3 is TGTGCCAGCAGCTTAGGCAGGGGAGCTGAAGCTTTCTTT. Translating it yields CASSLGRGAEAFF.